Listed below are T cell receptor beta chains from one sample, sequenced in a study of shared clonotypes between healthy human individuals. The protocol was immunoSEQ multiplex PCR, while the TCRdb copy is restricted to in-frame clones and leaves out a portion. The sample has about 380,000 clones; about 96% are singletons. The material sequenced was memory CD8+ T cells sorted from blood. These receptors were collected from a man aged 30-40 years in good health. The CDR3 runs from the conserved cysteine through the conserved F or W. Fields, in order: V gene, D gene, J gene, clone size, CDR3 DNA, CDR3 protein. D genes are given only for firm matches. For some rows the clone size is stated as once, few or many, or as a class when expanded; others skip it.

>TRBV18|.|TRBJ1-1|.
TGTGCCAGCTCACCACTCATTCAAGAGAACACTGAAGCTTTCTTT
CASSPLIQENTEAFF
>TRBV6-5|.|TRBJ2-7|.
TGTGCCAGCCGGGCCACCGTCTCCCGGTACGAGCAGTACTTC
CASRATVSRYEQYF
>TRBV18|TRBD1|TRBJ2-7|.
TGTGCCAGCTCACCCGGGACAGGGGCGATCGAGCAGTACTTC
CASSPGTGAIEQYF
>TRBV19|.|TRBJ2-6|.
TGTGCCAGTAGTCGCTACCGACAGGCGAGCTCCCGGGCCAACGTCCTGACTTTC
CASSRYRQASSRANVLTF
>TRBV18|.|TRBJ2-3|.
TGTGCCAGCTCACCTCCCTATGGGGCAGATACGCAGTATTTT
CASSPPYGADTQYF
>TRBV10-2|.|TRBJ2-7|.
TGCGCCAGCAGGGATCCTGGACGGGACCACGAGCAGTACTTC
CASRDPGRDHEQYF
>TRBV30|.|TRBJ2-7|.
TGTGCCTGCGACCAAGTACCCTACGAGCAGTACTTC
CACDQVPYEQYF
>TRBV25-1|.|TRBJ2-5|.
TGTGCCAGCAGTGGGGGACGGACCCAGTACTTC
CASSGGRTQYF
>TRBV7-9|TRBD2|TRBJ2-1|.
TGTGCCAGCAGCTTAGGGGTAGCGGGAGTGTACAATGAGCAGTTCTTC
CASSLGVAGVYNEQFF
>TRBV19|TRBD2|TRBJ2-1|.
TGTGCCAGTAGCCAGGGACTAGCGGGCCTCAATGAGCAGTTCTTC
CASSQGLAGLNEQFF
>TRBV18|.|TRBJ1-3|.
TGTGCCAGCTCACCGTTTGGAGCAGGCCTCTCTGGAAACACCATATATTTT
CASSPFGAGLSGNTIYF
>TRBV2|TRBD2|TRBJ2-3|.
TGTGCCAGCAGACTTAGCGGGTATTGGCCGCAGTATTTT
CASRLSGYWPQYF
>TRBV2|.|TRBJ2-2|.
TGTGCCAGCACGGAGACCGGGGAGCTGTTTTTT
CASTETGELFF
>TRBV6-1|.|TRBJ2-5|.
TGTGCCAGCAGTGAACGGGACCAAGAGACCCAGTACTTC
CASSERDQETQYF
>TRBV5-1|.|TRBJ1-2|.
TGCGCCAGCAGCTTCGGACAGCCGATTAACTATGGCTACACCTTC
CASSFGQPINYGYTF
>TRBV5-4|.|TRBJ2-7|.
TGTGCCAGCAGCCTGACAGGAAGAGGGGACGAGCAGTACTTC
CASSLTGRGDEQYF
>TRBV28|.|TRBJ2-6|once
TGTGCCAGCAGTTTAGACTTCTCTGGGGCCAACGTCCTGACTTTC
CASSLDFSGANVLTF
>TRBV9|.|TRBJ2-3|.
TGTGCCAGCAGCGTAGACGGACTTAGCACAGATACGCAGTATTTT
CASSVDGLSTDTQYF
>TRBV18|.|TRBJ1-3|.
TGTGCCAGCTCACCCGACCCAATCTCTGGAAACACCATATATTTT
CASSPDPISGNTIYF
>TRBV14|TRBD2|TRBJ2-5|.
TGTGCCAGCAGCTTTAGCGGGAGCCAAGAGACCCAGTACTTC
CASSFSGSQETQYF
>TRBV28|.|TRBJ1-4|.
TGTGCCAGCAGTTTATCGACGGGGGGTCATGAAAAACTGTTTTTT
CASSLSTGGHEKLFF
>TRBV2|TRBD2|TRBJ2-5|few
TGTGCCAGCAAATATAGCGGGAGAGGGGGGGAGACCCAGTACTTC
CASKYSGRGGETQYF
>TRBV7-9|.|TRBJ2-7|.
TGTGCCAGCAGTTACCCCCGAGAGGCGGCGGCCTACGAGCAGTACTTC
CASSYPREAAAYEQYF
>TRBV5-1|.|TRBJ1-1|once
TGCGCCAGCAGCTACGGGACTTACATGAACACTGAAGCTTTCTTT
CASSYGTYMNTEAFF
>TRBV6-1|.|TRBJ1-3|.
TGTGCCAGCCTCTCCTCCTCTGGAAACACCATATATTTT
CASLSSSGNTIYF
>TRBV2|TRBD1|TRBJ1-6|.
TGTGCCAGCGCAGGACAGGGGGCAGAATCACCCCTCCACTTT
CASAGQGAESPLHF
>TRBV10-2|.|TRBJ2-2|.
TGCGCCAGCAGTGTAGGGGCCACCGGGGAGCTGTTTTTT
CASSVGATGELFF
>TRBV27|.|TRBJ2-7|.
TGTGCCAGCAGTTCCAAATGGCAGCCCCCCTACGAGCAGTACTTC
CASSSKWQPPYEQYF
>TRBV6-1|.|TRBJ2-7|.
TGTGCCAGCAGTGAGGCAGGGCCATACGAGCAGTACTTC
CASSEAGPYEQYF
>TRBV10-3|TRBD1|TRBJ2-3|.
TGTGCCATGGGGACAGTATCAGATACGCAGTATTTT
CAMGTVSDTQYF
>TRBV7-2|.|TRBJ2-6|.
TGTGCCAGCAGGAACACCGGGGCCAACGTCCTGACTTTC
CASRNTGANVLTF
>TRBV28|.|TRBJ2-7|.
TGTGCCAGCAGTTCCACGAACATCTACGAGCAGTACTTC
CASSSTNIYEQYF
>TRBV27|.|TRBJ2-5|.
TGTGCCAGCAGTTTACGGCGGCTAGCAGGGACCCAGTACTTC
CASSLRRLAGTQYF
>TRBV7-2|TRBD1|TRBJ1-1|.
TGTGCCAGCAGGTTAGGACAGGGGGCATATAACACTGAAGCTTTCTTT
CASRLGQGAYNTEAFF
>TRBV1|.|TRBJ2-7|.
TGCACCAGCAGCCAAGGGACTAGCGGGAGGGCTACGCCATCATCCTACGAGCAGTACTTC
CTSSQGTSGRATPSSYEQYF
>TRBV5-8|.|TRBJ2-4|.
TGTGCCAGCAGCTTGGAGGCAGCTCTAGCCAAAAACATTCAGTACTTC
CASSLEAALAKNIQYF
>TRBV27|TRBD1|TRBJ1-1|once
TGTGCCAGCAGTTGGACAGGGTTTTTGAACACTGAAGCTTTCTTT
CASSWTGFLNTEAFF
>TRBV5-1|.|TRBJ2-5|.
TGCGCCAGCAGCTTGGGACAACAAGAGACCCAGTACTTC
CASSLGQQETQYF
>TRBV7-8|TRBD2|TRBJ2-7|.
TGTGCCAGCAGCTTTAGCGGGAGAAGGCCCTACGAGCAGTACTTC
CASSFSGRRPYEQYF
>TRBV7-2|.|TRBJ2-2|.
TGTGCCAGCAGCTCTGGCGGGACACACACCGGGGAGCTGTTTTTT
CASSSGGTHTGELFF
>TRBV27|.|TRBJ1-3|.
TGTGCCAGCACCCCAAGGGCGGTCTACTGCTCTGGAAACACCATATATTTT
CASTPRAVYCSGNTIYF
>TRBV6-5|TRBD1|TRBJ1-4|.
TGTGCCAGCAGTCTGACAGGGCCTAATGAAAAACTGTTTTTT
CASSLTGPNEKLFF
>TRBV11-3|TRBD1|TRBJ2-2|.
TGTGCCAGCAGCTTAGGTGGCCTAAGTGGACAGGGATGGGACACCGGGGAGCTGTTTTTT
CASSLGGLSGQGWDTGELFF
>TRBV6-5|TRBD2|TRBJ2-1|once
TGTGCCACCCGGACTAGGGGCTCCTACAATGAGCAGTTCTTC
CATRTRGSYNEQFF
>TRBV7-9|.|TRBJ2-3|.
TGTGCCAGCAGCTCGGACGGAAGTGGGCGCACAGGTACGCAGTATTTT
CASSSDGSGRTGTQYF
>TRBV27|.|TRBJ2-5|.
TGTGCCAGCAGTCCCTATTCTAGGGGGGAGACCCAGTACTTC
CASSPYSRGETQYF